The present entry profiles one T cell receptor beta chain with its context. This sample stems from a study of cytomegalovirus exposure and HLA in healthy donors. Study-level information: There were just under 400 genotyped donors. Of these, about 80% fell in the genetic ancestry cluster associated with self-reported Caucasian donors.

The PCR was carried out with 60 Vbeta primers and 13 Jbeta primers. Only in-frame clones appear in the TCRdb table, and some are missing; sequencing was by immunoSEQ multiplex PCR. The sample contains some 150,000 clones, about two thirds of which appear only once. Sequencing used PBMCs. The sequence came from a man aged 50-59 years in good health and CMV-seropositive.

The CDR3 sequence is CASTNSGRSYGYTF. The DNA of the CDR3 is TGTGCCAGCACCAACTCGGGGAGGTCCTATGGCTACACCTTC. The chain couples TRBV6-6 to TRBJ1-2, with D unresolved. Between the trimmed V and J ends, which lost 7 bases and 4 bases, there was a span of 16 bases. Germline V gene data show CDR1 as MNHNY and CDR2 as SVGAGI (reference sequence). The CDR3 sequence is 14 residues long.